The T cell receptor (beta chain) under discussion was sequenced for a study of PD-1 blockade in classical Hodgkin lymphoma (dated by TCRdb to between 2020 and 2021). About the study as a whole: Nivolumab dosing was 3 mg/kg intravenously every 2 weeks, continuing until either disease progression or unacceptable toxicity. To define a peripheral blood immune signature of response to PD-1 blockade in classical Hodgkin lymphoma, the study combined TCR beta sequencing with CyTOF.

Worth noting for this clone: The specificity of this receptor is unknown. Qualities for individual bases were not recorded, and no much larger clone is one base off.

Results the study describes overall, beyond this receptor: The study was restricted to a single clinical trial cohort, and the causes of repertoire differences, possibly disease activity or prior therapy, were left undefined. A significant rise by C4D1 was seen in CD4+ but not CD8+ TCR diversity (p=0.0027 vs p=0.16), with the rise being most apparent in complete responders (p=0.02). Newly diagnosed patients were reported to have lower baseline TCR diversity than healthy donors, and relapsed/refractory patients were reported to have lower baseline TCR diversity still. Baseline diversity similar to that of newly diagnosed patients was observed in trial patients achieving complete response, whereas significantly lower diversity was observed in partial responders and progressors. Lower diversity was observed in patients in whom nivolumab was started less than 1 year after ASCT, and these patients were excluded from later analyses so that confounding by immune reconstitution would be avoided.

The Qiagen DNeasy kit was used to extract genomic DNA from unsorted PBMCs and from the negatively selected CD4+ and CD8+ fractions. Using primers that anneal to V and J segments, immunoSEQ multiplex PCR amplified the TCR beta CDR3 regions. A synthetic immune receptor repertoire was used to minimize amplification bias, and any remaining bias was removed computationally after sequencing. The authors' pipeline ran thus. Repertoire diversity was quantified as the Shannon entropy index using custom Python scripts. Unsorted, CD4+ and CD8+ repertoires were examined separately, except in combined analyses, for which CD4+ and CD8+ sequences were merged in silico. A clone was considered expanded if an increase in frequency of at least 2-fold after treatment relative to C1D1 was found, and a pseudocount of 0.5 was applied to clones undetected at baseline. Singleton clones were defined as clones with 0 or 1 copy at C1D1, and non-singleton clones were defined as clones with 2 or more copies. By matching protein sequences in sorted samples from the same patient, clones expanded in unsorted samples were annotated as CD4+, CD8+ or unknown. Wilcoxon tests on paired samples were used to test diversity changes from C1D1 to C4D1. TCRdb obtained this table from immuneACCESS and retained in-frame rearrangements with V and J assigned. These tables miss some clones; where compared with another copy, unresolved V genes account for less than half of the shortfall, and the remainder is unexplained. From that table come the V and J calls and clone size; the DNA was used to work out D and trimming. The sample data list about 52,000 clones, and roughly 86% of these were observed just once. Roughly 7.1% of the sample lies in the top ten.

The sample's time point label is to be understood as: cycle 4 day 1 (C4D1), after 5 to 7 weeks of nivolumab. Every trial patient had relapsed following autologous stem cell transplantation, and prior brentuximab vedotin exposure was what differed among cohorts A, B and C. The trial cohort included 55 to 65 patients with relapsed/refractory classical Hodgkin lymphoma, and each patient had a best overall response of complete response, partial response or progressive disease. Single-agent nivolumab was administered to trial patients in the multi-cohort phase II CheckMate 205 trial. An independent review committee assessed best overall response by applying the 2007 International Working Group response criteria. Trial PBMCs were collected immediately before nivolumab initiation (C1D1) and during therapy at cycle 2 day 1 and cycle 4 day 1. Peripheral blood was collected in 8 mL Vacutainer Cell Preparation Tubes, from which PBMCs were isolated by centrifugation and then cryopreserved.

For this chain, trimming is 6 bases at the V end and 1 base at the J end, and the number of junction bases without a gene match is 4. Including the terminal cysteine and phenylalanine, the CDR3 comprises 14 residues. Here the CDR3 DNA is all that survives: 42 bases in frame from base 1. CDR1 and CDR2 were assigned from the germline V gene as MNHEY and SVGAGI. This sample comprised peripheral blood mononuclear cells (PBMCs), obtained before the fourth cycle of nivolumab. The rearranged chain carries TRBV6-5 and TRBJ1-1, with 8 junctional bases fitting TRBD1. The source is a human donor with classical Hodgkin lymphoma. The nucleotides are TGTGCCAGCAGACGACAGGGGACGAACACTGAAGCTTTCTTT. It is translated as CASRRQGTNTEAFF.